A selection of T cell receptor beta chains follows, all from one sample in a study of CD8 T cells in ankylosing spondylitis. One entry per CDR3 protein results from TCRdb running MiXCR on the 5' RACE reads. Here the sample spans roughly 170,000 distinct CDR3 sequences, 9.5% to 10% being singletons. The sequencing input was blood, either unsorted or a sorted T cell fraction (not recorded which). Every receptor here comes from a female donor with ankylosing spondylitis or in good health (not recorded which). Each CDR3 is given with its conserved first and last residue. The D gene is left open where the match is weak. Not all rows give a size; the values are once, few, many and, for expanded clones, a class.

abundance: many
j_gene: TRBJ2-1
d_gene: TRBD1
v_gene: TRBV9
CDR3aa: CASSGGTGHNEQFF

abundance: NA
j_gene: TRBJ2-7
d_gene: NA
v_gene: TRBV7-2
CDR3aa: CASSSARLNSYEQYF

abundance: NA
j_gene: TRBJ1-3
d_gene: NA
v_gene: TRBV12-3/TRBV12-4
CDR3aa: CASSVRIGNTIYF

abundance: NA
j_gene: TRBJ1-2
d_gene: NA
v_gene: TRBV4-3
CDR3aa: CASSQFQGGVDGYTF

abundance: NA
j_gene: TRBJ2-3
d_gene: TRBD2
v_gene: TRBV25-1
CDR3aa: CASSEFFQGSGGPTDTQYF

abundance: few
j_gene: TRBJ1-2
d_gene: TRBD1
v_gene: TRBV30
CDR3aa: CAWMEGAPGYTF

abundance: NA
j_gene: TRBJ2-6
d_gene: NA
v_gene: TRBV7-9
CDR3aa: CASTSAGANVLTF

abundance: NA
j_gene: TRBJ2-1
d_gene: NA
v_gene: TRBV30
CDR3aa: CAWNRQGIWNEQFF

abundance: NA
j_gene: TRBJ2-3
d_gene: TRBD2
v_gene: TRBV2
CDR3aa: CASSELAGATDTQYF

abundance: NA
j_gene: TRBJ2-7
d_gene: NA
v_gene: TRBV11-1
CDR3aa: CASSQRAGYEQYF

abundance: NA
j_gene: TRBJ1-4
d_gene: TRBD1
v_gene: TRBV11-2
CDR3aa: CASRGQGNEKLFF

abundance: NA
j_gene: TRBJ2-7
d_gene: TRBD2
v_gene: TRBV6-2/TRBV6-3
CDR3aa: CASSLSGRSLYEQYF

abundance: few
j_gene: TRBJ2-2
d_gene: NA
v_gene: TRBV20-1
CDR3aa: CSARGGPTGELFF

abundance: NA
j_gene: TRBJ1-1
d_gene: TRBD1
v_gene: TRBV4-1
CDR3aa: CASRLNQDRMDWSTEAFF

abundance: many
j_gene: TRBJ1-2
d_gene: NA
v_gene: TRBV29-1
CDR3aa: CSVEFGTSYGYTF

abundance: many
j_gene: TRBJ2-3
d_gene: NA
v_gene: TRBV20-1
CDR3aa: CSARGGTTSTDTQYF

abundance: NA
j_gene: TRBJ1-2
d_gene: NA
v_gene: TRBV27
CDR3aa: CASSSGSHYGYTF

abundance: NA
j_gene: TRBJ1-4
d_gene: NA
v_gene: TRBV6-1
CDR3aa: CANSVRGESEKLFF

abundance: few
j_gene: TRBJ1-5
d_gene: NA
v_gene: TRBV2
CDR3aa: CASKGTHAGGQPQHF

abundance: many
j_gene: TRBJ2-1
d_gene: TRBD2
v_gene: TRBV19
CDR3aa: CASQSGILGYNEQFF

abundance: few
j_gene: TRBJ1-1
d_gene: TRBD1
v_gene: TRBV4-3
CDR3aa: CASSQGRTGRVEAFF

abundance: few
j_gene: TRBJ2-7
d_gene: NA
v_gene: TRBV20-1
CDR3aa: CSARDSRLGVYEQYF

abundance: many
j_gene: TRBJ2-3
d_gene: NA
v_gene: TRBV10-3
CDR3aa: CAISESGDYYF

abundance: many
j_gene: TRBJ1-1
d_gene: NA
v_gene: TRBV28
CDR3aa: CASSFPGTEAFF

abundance: NA
j_gene: TRBJ2-2
d_gene: TRBD2
v_gene: TRBV29-1
CDR3aa: CSVLAVKNTGELFF

abundance: few
j_gene: TRBJ1-2
d_gene: NA
v_gene: TRBV30
CDR3aa: CAWSVGNTNYGYTF

abundance: few
j_gene: TRBJ1-1
d_gene: NA
v_gene: TRBV5-4
CDR3aa: CASSPGGREEAFF

abundance: few
j_gene: TRBJ2-5
d_gene: NA
v_gene: TRBV5-5
CDR3aa: CASSLEGEKETQYF

abundance: few
j_gene: TRBJ2-2
d_gene: NA
v_gene: TRBV7-6
CDR3aa: CASSPQLGGVPGELFF

abundance: NA
j_gene: TRBJ1-2
d_gene: NA
v_gene: TRBV30
CDR3aa: CAWTAGRGGYGYTF

abundance: few
j_gene: TRBJ2-1
d_gene: TRBD1
v_gene: TRBV6-2/TRBV6-3
CDR3aa: CASSYASGQNLNEQFF

abundance: NA
j_gene: TRBJ1-5
d_gene: NA
v_gene: TRBV2
CDR3aa: CASSDLSRGNQPQHF

abundance: many
j_gene: TRBJ2-1
d_gene: TRBD2
v_gene: TRBV27
CDR3aa: CASSLSASGRGEQFF

abundance: few
j_gene: TRBJ2-7
d_gene: NA
v_gene: TRBV7-2
CDR3aa: CASSLVRQSRVYEQYF

abundance: few
j_gene: TRBJ1-1
d_gene: NA
v_gene: TRBV5-1
CDR3aa: CASSLGTENTEAFF

abundance: NA
j_gene: TRBJ2-1
d_gene: TRBD1
v_gene: TRBV20-1
CDR3aa: CSARGGTGFYNEQFF

abundance: NA
j_gene: TRBJ2-1
d_gene: TRBD2
v_gene: TRBV20-1
CDR3aa: CSAPLALSYNEQFF

abundance: NA
j_gene: TRBJ2-7
d_gene: NA
v_gene: TRBV9
CDR3aa: CASSVGPAGSYEQYF

abundance: many
j_gene: TRBJ2-5
d_gene: NA
v_gene: TRBV7-9
CDR3aa: CASSTRLGETQYF

abundance: NA
j_gene: TRBJ1-1
d_gene: NA
v_gene: TRBV7-8
CDR3aa: CASSPEDPGTEAFF

abundance: NA
j_gene: TRBJ2-7
d_gene: NA
v_gene: TRBV4-3
CDR3aa: CASSQDSRDYEQYF

abundance: few
j_gene: TRBJ1-2
d_gene: TRBD1
v_gene: TRBV10-3
CDR3aa: CAINDRAGYGYTF